Presented here are 8 T cell receptor beta chains from one specimen sequenced in a study of blood T cell repertoires in COVID-19. The assay was immunoSEQ multiplex PCR, and TCRdb's table has in-frame clones only and misses some. The sample has around 160,000 clones, approximately 80% seen once. The sequencing input was peripheral blood. Source of these receptors: a man aged 55 to 70 with active or convalescent COVID-19.

The gene calls are TRBV7-9 and TRBJ2-1, with 9 bases aligning to TRBD2. This CDR3 is built from 16 residues. Germline CDR1 reads SEHNR; CDR2 reads FQNEAQ (reference sequence). V shed 0 bases and J 8 bases; nucleotides not matched to a gene: 8. The DNA for the CDR3 is TGTGCCAGCAGCTTAGCGGGTAGCGGGAGTTACTATGAGCAGTTCTTC. Amino acid sequence: CASSLAGSGSYYEQFF. Combining the CDR3 with reference TRBV7-9 and TRBJ2-1 gives the whole variable domain DTGVSQNPRHKITKRGQNVTFRCDPISEHNRLYWYRQTLGQGPEFLTYFQNEAQLEKSRLLSDRFSAERPKGSFSTLEIQRTEQGDSAMYLCASSLAGSGSYYEQFFGPGTRLTVL.

The chain has TRBV5-1 and TRBJ1-4, with D uncertain. Trimming removed 2 bases from V and 4 bases from J, with 18 bases in between. The CDR3 has 17 residues. The germline V gene has CDR1 SGHRS and CDR2 YFSETQ. Here the CDR3 DNA reads TGCGCCAGCAGCTTTCGTTCGACTTCCCGTCTTAATGAAAAACTGTTTTTT. Translated: CASSFRSTSRLNEKLFF.

The rearrangement joins TRBV9 to TRBJ2-7; 12 bases fit TRBD2. There are 16 residues in the CDR3. V lost 3 bases, J lost 3 bases, and 7 bases stayed unmatched. Per the germline V gene, CDR1 is SGDLS and CDR2 is YYNGEE. This CDR3 reads CASSGGLAGYVYEQYF. In nucleotides, the CDR3 is TGTGCCAGCAGCGGGGGACTAGCGGGTTACGTCTACGAGCAGTACTTC.

The genes are TRBV6-2 or TRBV6-3 and TRBJ2-1; 7 bases agree with TRBD2. V was clipped by 5 bases and J by 10 bases; unmatched bases: 11. The CDR3 extends over 14 amino acids. Germline V lookup: CDR1 MNHEY, CDR2 SVGEGT. Here the CDR3 reads CASSNSGARYEQFF. CDR3 bases: TGTGCCAGCAGTAACAGCGGGGCTCGTTACGAGCAGTTCTTC.

On this clone: A junction end diverges from the germline sequence, so it may reflect a read error. The genes are TRBV5-1 and TRBJ2-7; D is undetermined. The CDR3 contains 13 residues. CDR1 is SGHRS, CDR2 YFSETQ, per germline. This chain's CDR3 is CASSPSGGLNQDF. The CDR3 region has the DNA TGCGCCAGCAGCCCCTCCGGTGGCTTAAATCAGGACTTC.

The chain recombines TRBV7-6 with TRBJ1-5, with D possibly TRBD1 on 6 matching bases. With 5 bases removed from V and 3 bases from J, the gap between germline ends came to 14 bases. CDR3 length equals 15 residues. Germline V CDR1 and CDR2: SGHVS, FNYEAQ. The CDR3 DNA reads TGTGCCAGCAGCCTCATGGACAGAGCCAATCAGCCCCAGCATTTT. Its protein is CASSLMDRANQPQHF.

The V and J genes are TRBV4-1 and TRBJ2-3; D is uncertain. The CDR3 covers 15 residues. V was pared by 0 bases and J by 5 bases, with 12 bases between. The germline gives CDR1 MGHRA, CDR2 YSYEKL. The CDR3 loop reads CASSQDPGLRDTQYF. DNA for the CDR3: TGCGCCAGCAGCCAAGATCCGGGTCTCCGAGATACGCAGTATTTT.

The chain links TRBV5-1 to TRBJ2-3; TRBD2 matches 7 bases. The CDR3 is 14 residues long. The V gene's germline CDR1 is SGHRS and CDR2 YFSETQ. The junction had 3 bases not matched to a gene; V was cut back by 1 base and J by 4 bases. DNA of the CDR3: TGCGCCAGCAGCTTGAGCGGGGTCCCAGATACGCAGTATTTT. Encoded protein: CASSLSGVPDTQYF.